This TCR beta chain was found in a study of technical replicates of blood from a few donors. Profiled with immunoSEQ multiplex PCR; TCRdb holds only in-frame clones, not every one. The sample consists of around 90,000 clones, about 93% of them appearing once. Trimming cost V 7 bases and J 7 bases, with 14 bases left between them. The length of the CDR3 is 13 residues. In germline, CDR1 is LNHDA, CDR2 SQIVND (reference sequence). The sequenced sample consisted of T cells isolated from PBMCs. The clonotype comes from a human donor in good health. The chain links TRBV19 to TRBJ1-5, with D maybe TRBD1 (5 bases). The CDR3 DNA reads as TGTGCCAGTACCCCGGGGGAGGGACAGCCCCAGCATTTT. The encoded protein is CASTPGEGQPQHF. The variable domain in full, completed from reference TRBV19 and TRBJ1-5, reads DGGITQSPKYLFRKEGQNVTLSCEQNLNHDAMYWYRQDPGQGLRLIYYSQIVNDFQKGDIAEGYSVSREKKESFPLTVTSAQKNPTAFYLCASTPGEGQPQHFGDGTRLSIL.